One sample yielded the 24 T cell receptor beta chains listed below, sequenced in a study of blood T cell repertoires in COVID-19. Clones were sequenced by immunoSEQ multiplex PCR, and TCRdb holds only the in-frame ones, with some missing. The data contain about 220,000 clones, 82% of them singletons. Specimen: peripheral blood. The receptors stem from a woman between 70 and 85 years old with COVID-19, enrolled during active disease.

The chain recombines TRBV5-4 with TRBJ2-5, with 7 bases aligning to TRBD1. The V and J ends lost 4 bases and 5 bases, in that order; junction bases with no gene match: 8. In germline, CDR1 is SGHNT, CDR2 YYREEE (reference sequence). The CDR3 runs 14 residues. The CDR3 region has the DNA TGTGCCAGCAGCACCACAGGGGTGCGGGAGACCCAGTACTTC. The encoded protein is CASSTTGVRETQYF. Together with reference TRBV5-4 and TRBJ2-5, the CDR3 gives the full variable domain: ETGVTQSPTHLIKTRGQQVTLRCSSQSGHNTVSWYQQALGQGPQFIFQYYREEENGRGNFPPRFSGLQFPNYSSELNVNALELDDSALYLCASSTTGVRETQYFGPGTRLLVL.

The chain couples TRBV18 to TRBJ1-1, with D maybe TRBD1 (6 bases). Germline values: CDR1 KGHSH, CDR2 LQKENI. Trimming shortened V by 4 bases and J by 4 bases, and 13 bases separated the two germline ends. The CDR3 is 14 residues long. In nucleotides, the CDR3 is TGTGCCAGCTCACAAAACAGGGAAGGCACTGAAGCTTTCTTT. It is translated as CASSQNREGTEAFF.

The chain is built from TRBV7-2 and TRBJ1-2, with TRBD1 matching 7 bases. Trimming at V came to 5 bases and at J to 3 bases, leaving 9 bases not matched to a gene. The germline gives CDR1 SGHTA, CDR2 FQGNSA. The CDR3 contains 15 residues. This CDR3 is CASSPTTGSDYGYTF. The CDR3 DNA reads TGTGCCAGCAGCCCAACGACAGGGAGTGACTATGGCTACACCTTC.

This clone was seen once. The rearrangement joins TRBV27 to TRBJ1-1; no firm D call. Trimming pared 5 bases from V and 1 base from J, leaving 14 bases between. The V gene's germline CDR1 is MNHEY and CDR2 SMNVEV (reference sequence). This CDR3 region has 15 residues. The CDR3 coding sequence is TGTGCCAGCAGTCGTATGACGGAGTCGAACACTGAAGCTTTCTTT. Protein: CASSRMTESNTEAFF.

This chain links TRBV7-9 with TRBJ2-7, with 11 bases identical to TRBD2. The V segment lost 0 bases and the J segment 2 bases; nucleotides outside the gene matches: 3. Per the germline V gene, CDR1 is SEHNR and CDR2 is FQNEAQ (reference sequence). The CDR3 covers 16 residues. CDR3 nucleotides: TGTGCCAGCAGCTTAGCGACTAGCGGGGCGACCTACGAGCAGTACTTC. Its translation: CASSLATSGATYEQYF.

The V gene is TRBV29-1, the J gene TRBJ1-1, with D uncertain. The CDR3 is made up of 12 amino acids. V was pared by 4 bases and J by 1 base, with 7 bases between. Germline loops: CDR1 SQVTM, CDR2 ANQGSEA. This chain's CDR3 is CSVAAGNTEAFF. The CDR3 bases are TGCAGCGTTGCGGCGGGGAACACTGAAGCTTTCTTT.

The chain couples TRBV3-1 (or the pseudogene TRBV3-2) to TRBJ1-3, with a weak D call TRBD1 (6 bases). Trimming shortened V by 6 bases and J by 3 bases, and 12 bases separated the two germline ends. CDR3 length: 14 residues. Germline V CDR1 and CDR2: LGHDT, YNNKEL (reference sequence). DNA for the CDR3: TGTGCCAGCAGGCAACAGGGCTTTGGAAACACCATATATTTT. It yields the protein CASRQQGFGNTIYF.

The rearrangement joins TRBV30 to TRBJ1-2, with 9 bases lining up with TRBD1. Germline V lookup: CDR1 GTSNPN, CDR2 SVGIG (reference sequence). Trimming cost V 1 base and J 4 bases; bases outside gene matches: 13. CDR3 size: 17 residues. The CDR3 DNA follows: TGTGCCTGGAGTGGTGGTACAGGGGGCTTTGTCGTCTATGGCTACACCTTC. Translation gives CAWSGGTGGFVVYGYTF.

The chain's CDR3 is CATSRDFPSTDTQYF. The CDR3 DNA reads as TGTGCCACCAGCAGAGATTTTCCTTCCACAGATACGCAGTATTTT. The chain employs TRBV15 and TRBJ2-3; D remains ambiguous. V lost 0 bases to trimming and J lost 2 bases, with 9 bases between them. Germline V gene data show CDR1 as LNHNV and CDR2 as YYDKDF (reference sequence). The length of the CDR3 is 15 residues.

The gene calls are TRBV21-1 and TRBJ2-5; the table's D call of TRBD2 was not tested on the DNA. TRBV21-1 is a listed pseudogene. There are 13 residues in the CDR3. The DNA for the CDR3 is TGTGCCAGTACTTGGACTAGCGGGTGCCCGGAGTACTTC. This gives the protein CASTWTSGCPEYF.

The chain is built from TRBV4-3 and TRBJ2-2, with 7 bases fitting TRBD2. CDR1 and CDR2 (germline): LGHNA, YSLEER. CDR3 length equals 16 residues. Trimming cost V 2 bases and J 8 bases; bases outside gene matches: 11. Here the CDR3 DNA reads TGCGCCAGCAGCCAAATGGCGGGAGCCCTGGGGGGGGAGCTGTTTTTT. Amino acids: CASSQMAGALGGELFF.

The J gene is TRBJ2-7, the V gene TRBV18; 10 bases match TRBD2. Germline values: CDR1 KGHSH, CDR2 LQKENI. The J segment lost 4 bases and the V segment lost 3 bases, leaving 18 bases of the junction unmatched. CDR3 size: 19 residues. CDR3: CASSPQSGLAVLGGYEQYF. DNA of the CDR3: TGTGCCAGCTCACCCCAATCTGGACTAGCGGTCCTCGGCGGATACGAGCAGTACTTC.

The chain joins TRBV24-1 to TRBJ1-3; 8 nucleotides align to TRBD1. Germline values: CDR1 KGHDR, CDR2 SFDVKD. V trimming: 2 bases; J trimming: 5 bases; junction bases outside the gene matches: 4. The CDR3 contains 15 residues. CDR3 in amino acids: CATSDSRTGRNTIYF. As DNA, the CDR3 is TGTGCCACCAGTGATTCCAGGACAGGGAGAAACACCATATATTTT.

V gene TRBV11-2 combines with J gene TRBJ1-3; D uncertain. The CDR3 runs to 16 residues. Germline CDR1 is SGHAT and CDR2 is FQNNGV. V lost 2 bases and J 0 bases, leaving 11 bases between the germline ends. CDR3 DNA sequence: TGTGCCAGCAGCTTATCTCAGGCAGGCTCTGGAAACACCATATATTTT. Amino acid sequence: CASSLSQAGSGNTIYF.

The gene calls are TRBV2 and TRBJ2-5, with 15 bases fitting TRBD2. V gave up 11 bases and J gave up 3 bases; unmatched junction bases: 10. The germline V gene has CDR1 SNHLY and CDR2 FYNNEI. The CDR3 extends over 16 amino acids. The CDR3 nucleotides read TGTGCCGGCCAATTGGGACTAGCGGGAGGTGAAGAGACCCAGTACTTC. Protein product: CAGQLGLAGGEETQYF.

V and J are TRBV7-3 and TRBJ1-3, with 9 bases matching TRBD1. Trimming took 5 bases from V and 1 from J; bases not matched to a gene: 3. From germline, CDR1 is SGHTA and CDR2 FQGTGA. There are 15 residues in the CDR3. The chain's CDR3 is CASSQDRGSGNTIYF. The CDR3 DNA is TGTGCCAGCAGCCAGGACAGGGGATCTGGAAACACCATATATTTT.

This CDR3 reads CASSRSTGLNYGYTF. Written as DNA, the CDR3 is TGTGCCAGCAGCCGATCGACGGGACTCAACTATGGCTACACCTTC. The chain is built from TRBV6-2 or TRBV6-3 and TRBJ1-2; possible D gene TRBD1, 5 bases. The CDR3 extends over 15 amino acids. The V end was cut by 6 bases, the J end by 2 bases, with 16 bases between. Germline V gene sequence: CDR1 MNHEY, CDR2 SVGEGT.

The gene calls are TRBV6-5 and TRBJ1-2; D is unclear. This CDR3 contains 11 residues. The germline gives CDR1 MNHEY, CDR2 SVGAGI. V was pared by 7 bases and J by 8 bases, with 11 bases between. In DNA, the CDR3 is TGTGCCAGCACCTCGGCGGGCGGCTACACCTTC. This gives the protein CASTSAGGYTF.

This chain uses TRBV7-2 with TRBJ1-2; no definite D call. Germline CDR1 and CDR2: SGHTA and FQGNSA. The V and J ends lost 3 bases and 8 bases respectively, with 16 bases between them. This CDR3 region has 14 residues. Written as DNA, the CDR3 is TGTGCCAGCAGCTTTACCCCTACGCCGGGGGGCTACACCTTC. Amino acids: CASSFTPTPGGYTF.

V is TRBV11-2 and J is TRBJ1-1; D possibly corresponds to TRBD1 (5 bases). CDR3 length: 16 residues. The V end lost 2 bases, the J end lost 1 base, and 14 bases lay between the germline ends. Germline V gene sequence: CDR1 SGHAT, CDR2 FQNNGV. The CDR3 DNA follows: TGTGCCAGCAGCTTAATTGGGGGGGGAGAGAACACTGAAGCTTTCTTT. It codes for CASSLIGGGENTEAFF. The entire variable domain, with the rest obtained from reference TRBV11-2 and TRBJ1-1, is as follows: EAGVAQSPRYKIIEKRQSVAFWCNPISGHATLYWYQQILGQGPKLLIQFQNNGVVDDSQLPKDRFSAERLKGVDSTLKIQPAKLEDSAVYLCASSLIGGGENTEAFFGQGTRLTVV.

The chain recombines TRBV5-6 with TRBJ2-3, with 7 bases fitting TRBD2. V shed 4 bases and J 2 bases; nucleotides not matched to a gene: 4. Germline V gives CDR1 SGHDT, CDR2 YYEEEE. The CDR3 totals 14 residues. This CDR3 reads CASSRDYPTDTQYF. The CDR3 nucleotides are TGTGCCAGCAGCCGGGACTACCCCACAGATACGCAGTATTTT.

The chain recombines TRBV5-6 with TRBJ2-1; 10 positions agree with TRBD2. V dropped 6 bases and J dropped 9; count of bases not matched to a gene: 6. Germline V gives CDR1 SGHDT, CDR2 YYEEEE. The CDR3 has 13 residues. The CDR3 sequence is CASTSGRAAEQFF. In DNA form, the CDR3 reads TGTGCCAGCACGAGCGGGAGGGCCGCTGAGCAGTTCTTC.

This chain links TRBV6-6 with TRBJ1-1; D is uncertain. Trimming took 4 bases from V and 3 from J, leaving 9 bases between them. CDR1 and CDR2 from the germline V gene are MNHNY and SVGAGI (reference sequence). The CDR3 length is 13 residues. CDR3 amino acids: CASSFTGHTEAFF. CDR3 in DNA: TGTGCCAGCAGTTTCACGGGTCACACTGAAGCTTTCTTT.

Details on this clone: The same CDR3 is also encoded by other DNA sequences in this sample. V gene TRBV6-2 or TRBV6-3 combines with J gene TRBJ1-3; 7 nucleotides match TRBD1. The germline V gene has CDR1 MNHEY and CDR2 SVGEGT. V lost 5 bases to trimming and J lost 0 bases; unmatched junction nucleotides: 4. The length of the CDR3 is 15 residues. CDR3: CASSRGQLSGNTIYF. CDR3 nucleotide sequence: TGTGCCAGCAGTAGGGGACAGCTCTCTGGAAACACCATATATTTT.